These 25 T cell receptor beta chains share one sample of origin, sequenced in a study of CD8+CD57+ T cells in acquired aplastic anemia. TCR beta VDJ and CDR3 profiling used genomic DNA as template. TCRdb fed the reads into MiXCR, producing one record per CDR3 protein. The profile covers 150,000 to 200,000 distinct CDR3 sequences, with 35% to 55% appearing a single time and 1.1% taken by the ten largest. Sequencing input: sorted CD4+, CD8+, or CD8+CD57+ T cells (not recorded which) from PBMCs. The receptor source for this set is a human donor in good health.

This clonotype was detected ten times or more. The CDR3 DNA reads TGCAGTGCTAGAGATCTTGGGGGCCTCTATGGCTACACCTTC. Translation gives CSARDLGGLYGYTF. V usage is TRBV20-1 and J usage is TRBJ1-2, with D possibly being TRBD1 (6 bases). CDR3 length equals 14 residues. CDR1 is DFQATT and CDR2 is SNEGSKA in the germline V gene (reference sequence). With 0 bases removed from V and 4 bases from J, the gap between germline ends came to 12 bases.

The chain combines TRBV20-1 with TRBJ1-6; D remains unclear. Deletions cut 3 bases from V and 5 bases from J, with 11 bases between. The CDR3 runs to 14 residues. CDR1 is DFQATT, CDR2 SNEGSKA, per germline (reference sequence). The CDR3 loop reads CSASRVSDNSPLHF. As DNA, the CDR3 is TGCAGTGCTAGTAGGGTGTCGGATAATTCACCCCTCCACTTT.

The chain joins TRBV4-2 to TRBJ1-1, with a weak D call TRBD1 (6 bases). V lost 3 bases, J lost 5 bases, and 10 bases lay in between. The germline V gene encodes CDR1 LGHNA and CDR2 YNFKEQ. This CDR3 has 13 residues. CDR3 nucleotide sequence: TGTGCCAGCAGCCATACAGGGAGGACTGAAGCTTTCTTT. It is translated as CASSHTGRTEAFF.

The CDR3 bases are TGTGCCAGTAGTATGGGCGGGAGTGCCTACAATGAGCAGTTCTTC. It codes for CASSMGGSAYNEQFF. The V call is TRBV19, the J call TRBJ2-1; TRBD2 matches at 7 bases. V shed 3 bases, J shed 2 bases, and the junction held 4 bases outside the gene matches. Per the germline V gene, CDR1 is LNHDA and CDR2 is SQIVND (reference sequence). The CDR3 has 15 amino acids. The entire variable domain, with the rest obtained from reference TRBV19 and TRBJ2-1, is as follows: DGGITQSPKYLFRKEGQNVTLSCEQNLNHDAMYWYRQDPGQGLRLIYYSQIVNDFQKGDIAEGYSVSREKKESFPLTVTSAQKNPTAFYLCASSMGGSAYNEQFFGPGTRLTVL.

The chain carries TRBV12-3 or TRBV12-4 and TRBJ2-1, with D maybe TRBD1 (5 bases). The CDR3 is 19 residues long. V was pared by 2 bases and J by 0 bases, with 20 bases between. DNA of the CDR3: TGTGCCAGCAGTTTAAATCCCCGGGCGGACACGAGCTCCTACAATGAGCAGTTCTTC. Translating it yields CASSLNPRADTSSYNEQFF.

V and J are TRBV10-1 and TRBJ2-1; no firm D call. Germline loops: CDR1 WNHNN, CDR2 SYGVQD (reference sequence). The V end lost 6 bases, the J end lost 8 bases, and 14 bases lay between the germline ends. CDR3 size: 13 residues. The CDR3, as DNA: TGCGCCAGCAGGGATCTCTGTGGGTATGAGCAGTTCTTC. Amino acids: CASRDLCGYEQFF.

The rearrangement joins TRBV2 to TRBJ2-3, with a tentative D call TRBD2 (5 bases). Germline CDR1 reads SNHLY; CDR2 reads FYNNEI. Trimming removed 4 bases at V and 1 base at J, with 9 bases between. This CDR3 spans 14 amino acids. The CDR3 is CASSGGEGTDTQYF. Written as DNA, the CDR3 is TGTGCCAGCAGTGGGGGAGAGGGCACAGATACGCAGTATTTT.

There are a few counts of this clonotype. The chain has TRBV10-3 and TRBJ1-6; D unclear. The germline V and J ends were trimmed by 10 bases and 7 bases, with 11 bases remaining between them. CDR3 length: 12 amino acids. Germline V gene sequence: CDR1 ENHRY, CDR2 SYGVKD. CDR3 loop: CATPVYNSPLHF. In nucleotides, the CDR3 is TGTGCCACCCCGGTTTACAATTCACCCCTCCACTTT.

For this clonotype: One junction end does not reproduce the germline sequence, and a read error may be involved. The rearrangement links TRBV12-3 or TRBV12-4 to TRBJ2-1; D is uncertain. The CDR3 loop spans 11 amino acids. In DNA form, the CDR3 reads TGTGCCAGCGGGGAATACAATGAGCAATTCTTC. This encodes CASGEYNEQFF.

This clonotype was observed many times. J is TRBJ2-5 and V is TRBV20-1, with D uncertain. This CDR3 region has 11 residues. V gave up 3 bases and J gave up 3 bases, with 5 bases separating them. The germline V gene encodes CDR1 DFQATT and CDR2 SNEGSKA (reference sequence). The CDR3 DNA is TGCAGTGCTAGTGAAGAAGAGACCCAGTACTTC. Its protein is CSASEEETQYF.

This chain's CDR3 is CASSWGTGQVEQYF. CDR3 nucleotide sequence: TGTGCCAGCAGTTGGGGGACAGGGCAGGTCGAGCAGTACTTC. J is TRBJ2-7 and V is TRBV28, with 9 bases matching TRBD1. J lost 6 bases, V lost 4 bases, and 7 bases had no gene match. CDR3 size: 14 residues. The germline V gene encodes CDR1 MDHEN and CDR2 SYDVKM.

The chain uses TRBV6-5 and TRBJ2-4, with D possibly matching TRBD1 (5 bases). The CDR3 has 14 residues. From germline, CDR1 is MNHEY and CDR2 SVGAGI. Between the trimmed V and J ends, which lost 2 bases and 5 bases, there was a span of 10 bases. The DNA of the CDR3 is TGTGCCAGCAGTTACCGCGACAGAGAAAACATTCAGTACTTC. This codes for CASSYRDRENIQYF.

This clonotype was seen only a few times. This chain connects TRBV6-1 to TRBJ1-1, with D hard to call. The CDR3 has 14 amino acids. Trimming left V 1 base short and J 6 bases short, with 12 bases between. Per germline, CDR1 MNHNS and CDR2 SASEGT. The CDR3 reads CASSEGVRLAEAFF. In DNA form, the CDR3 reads TGTGCCAGCAGTGAAGGCGTCCGGTTGGCTGAAGCTTTCTTT.

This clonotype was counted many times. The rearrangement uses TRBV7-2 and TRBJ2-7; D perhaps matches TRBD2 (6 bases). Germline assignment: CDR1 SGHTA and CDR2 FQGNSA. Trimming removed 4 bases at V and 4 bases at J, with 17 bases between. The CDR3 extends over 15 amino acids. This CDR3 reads CASSSGGGGVYEQYF. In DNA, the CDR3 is TGTGCCAGCAGCTCCGGGGGTGGAGGGGTTTACGAGCAGTACTTC.

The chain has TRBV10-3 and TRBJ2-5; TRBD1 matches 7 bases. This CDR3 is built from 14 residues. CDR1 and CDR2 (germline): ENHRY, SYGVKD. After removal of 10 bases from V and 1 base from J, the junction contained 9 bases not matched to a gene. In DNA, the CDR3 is TGTGCCACCAGGGGAGCAGGGGGCCAAGAGACCCAGTACTTC. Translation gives CATRGAGGQETQYF.

The CDR3 protein is CASSAGLGRGARTGELFF. The CDR3 DNA reads TGTGCCAGCAGTGCTGGGTTGGGGCGGGGGGCCCGCACCGGGGAGCTGTTTTTT. The V gene is TRBV6-1, the J gene TRBJ2-2; 8 bases are a match to TRBD2. Germline V gene sequence: CDR1 MNHNS, CDR2 SASEGT. CDR3 length: 18 amino acids. V dropped 4 bases and J dropped 4; count of bases not matched to a gene: 14.

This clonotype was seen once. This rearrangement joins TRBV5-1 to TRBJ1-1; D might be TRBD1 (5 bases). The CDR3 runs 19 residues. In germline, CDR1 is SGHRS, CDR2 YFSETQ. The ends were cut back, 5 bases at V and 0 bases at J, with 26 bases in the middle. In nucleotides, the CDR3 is TGCGCCAGCAGGGCTAACTCAGGGTTTTTATCGGTTATGAACACTGAAGCTTTCTTT. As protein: CASRANSGFLSVMNTEAFF.

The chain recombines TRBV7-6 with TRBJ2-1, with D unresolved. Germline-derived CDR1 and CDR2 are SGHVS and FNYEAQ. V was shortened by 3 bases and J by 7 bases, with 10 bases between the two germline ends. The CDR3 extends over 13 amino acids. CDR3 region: CASSFRLRNEQFF. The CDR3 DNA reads TGTGCCAGCAGCTTTAGATTAAGGAATGAGCAGTTCTTC.

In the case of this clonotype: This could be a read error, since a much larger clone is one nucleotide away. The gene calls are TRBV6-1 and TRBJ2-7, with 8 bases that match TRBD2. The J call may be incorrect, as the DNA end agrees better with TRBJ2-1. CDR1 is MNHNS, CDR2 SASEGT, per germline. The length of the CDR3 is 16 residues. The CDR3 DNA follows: TGTGCCAGCGACGAAGCGGGGGCCGGCTCCTACAATGAGCAGTTCTTC. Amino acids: CASDEAGAGSYNEQFF.

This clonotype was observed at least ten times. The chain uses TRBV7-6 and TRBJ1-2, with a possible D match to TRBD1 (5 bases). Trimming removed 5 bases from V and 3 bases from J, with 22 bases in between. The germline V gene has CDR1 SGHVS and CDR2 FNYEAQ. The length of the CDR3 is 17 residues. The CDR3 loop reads CASSRIRDQKMDYGYTF. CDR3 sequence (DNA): TGTGCCAGCAGCCGCATCCGGGACCAAAAAATGGACTATGGCTACACCTTC.

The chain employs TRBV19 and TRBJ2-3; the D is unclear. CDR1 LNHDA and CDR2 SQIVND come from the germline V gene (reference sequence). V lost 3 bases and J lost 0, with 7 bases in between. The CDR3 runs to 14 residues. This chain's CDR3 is CASSIAGSTDTQYF. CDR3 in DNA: TGTGCCAGTAGTATCGCCGGAAGCACAGATACGCAGTATTTT. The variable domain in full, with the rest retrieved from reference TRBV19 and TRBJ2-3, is DGGITQSPKYLFRKEGQNVTLSCEQNLNHDAMYWYRQDPGQGLRLIYYSQIVNDFQKGDIAEGYSVSREKKESFPLTVTSAQKNPTAFYLCASSIAGSTDTQYFGPGTRLTVL.

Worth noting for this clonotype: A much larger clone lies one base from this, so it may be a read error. CDR3 nucleotide sequence: TGCGCCGGCAGCTTGGAGGGTCTCTCTGGCTACACCTTC. The encoded protein is CAGSLEGLSGYTF. This sequence joins TRBV5-1 and TRBJ1-2; D is uncertain. Germline assignment: CDR1 SGHRS and CDR2 YFSETQ. CDR3 length: 13 amino acids.

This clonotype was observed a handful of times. CDR3 coding DNA: TGTGCCTGGAGTGTACTCACAGATACGCAGTATTTT. Protein: CAWSVLTDTQYF. The rearrangement joins TRBV30 to TRBJ2-3; D uncertain. V gave up 0 bases and J gave up 2 bases, with 3 bases separating them. This CDR3 comprises 12 residues. Looked up from germline, CDR1 is GTSNPN and CDR2 is SVGIG (reference sequence).

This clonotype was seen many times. The CDR3 DNA is TGTGCCAGCAGCTTTTACGCAGATGAGCAGTTCTTC. This sequence encodes CASSFYADEQFF. The V and J genes are TRBV11-1 and TRBJ2-1; D remains ambiguous. The CDR3 extends over 12 amino acids. The germline gives CDR1 SGHAT, CDR2 FQDESV (reference sequence). Trimming removed 3 bases at V and 8 bases at J, with 8 bases between.

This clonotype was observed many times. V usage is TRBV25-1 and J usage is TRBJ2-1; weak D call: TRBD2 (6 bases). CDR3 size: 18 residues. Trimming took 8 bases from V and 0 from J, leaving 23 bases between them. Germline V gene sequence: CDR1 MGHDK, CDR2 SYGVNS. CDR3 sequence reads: CASGDFRAPVSSYNEQFF. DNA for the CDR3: TGTGCCAGCGGGGACTTTCGGGCCCCAGTGAGCTCCTACAATGAGCAGTTCTTC.